This T cell receptor beta chain was found in a study of blood T cell repertoires in COVID-19. In the source study's methods: Nucleated cell counts were estimated from reference gene primer amplification. Data came from immunoSEQ multiplex PCR; TCRdb stores just in-frame clones and leaves some out. The V and J calls and clone size come from that table; D and trimming were worked out from the DNA. There are approximately 61,000 clones in the sample; around 90% occur only once, and about 18% lies in the top ten. The CDR3 extends over 11 amino acids. Germline V CDR1 and CDR2: MDHEN, SYDVKM. V was cut by 7 bases and J by 3 bases, with 7 bases left in between.

The sequenced material came from peripheral blood. The genes are TRBV28 and TRBJ2-7; the D is unclear. The clonotype comes from a woman of 80 years or more with active COVID-19. CDR3 DNA sequence: TGTGCCAGCACCACTAACTACGAGCAGTACTTC. Residues: CASTTNYEQYF.